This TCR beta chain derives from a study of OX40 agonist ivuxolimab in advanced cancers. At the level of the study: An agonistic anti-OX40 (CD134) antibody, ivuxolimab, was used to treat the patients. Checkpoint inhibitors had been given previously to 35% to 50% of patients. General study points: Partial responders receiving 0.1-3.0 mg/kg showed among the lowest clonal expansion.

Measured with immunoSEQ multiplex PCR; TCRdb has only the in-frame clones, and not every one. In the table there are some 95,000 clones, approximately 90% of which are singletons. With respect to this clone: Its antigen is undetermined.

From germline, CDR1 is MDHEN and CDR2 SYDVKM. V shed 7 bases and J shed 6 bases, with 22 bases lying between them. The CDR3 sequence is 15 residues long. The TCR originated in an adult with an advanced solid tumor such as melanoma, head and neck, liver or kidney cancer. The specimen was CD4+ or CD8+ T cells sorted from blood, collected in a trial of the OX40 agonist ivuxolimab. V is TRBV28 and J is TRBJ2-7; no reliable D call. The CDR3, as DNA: TGTGCCAGCACCCCACTAAGTGTAGACCCCCTCGAGCAGTACTTC. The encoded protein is CASTPLSVDPLEQYF.